The 24 T cell receptor beta chains below were found in one sample sequenced in a study of blood T cell repertoires in COVID-19. Assay: immunoSEQ multiplex PCR; the TCRdb copy retains only in-frame clones and omits some. The table has about 59,000 clones, around 79% seen once; the top ten hold around 20%. The sequenced sample consisted of peripheral blood. Receptors were obtained from a woman aged 50 to 60 with active or convalescent COVID-19.

In its sample, this clone was seen once. This chain links TRBV5-4 with TRBJ2-5, with 7 bases lining up with TRBD2. The CDR3 loop spans 13 amino acids. The ends lost 5 bases at V and 1 base at J; junction bases unmatched: 2. Germline V lookup: CDR1 SGHNT, CDR2 YYREEE (reference sequence). The CDR3 sequence is CASRTGGQETQYF. Here the CDR3 DNA reads TGTGCCAGCAGAACGGGAGGCCAAGAGACCCAGTACTTC.

This sequence joins TRBV3-1 (or the pseudogene TRBV3-2) and TRBJ1-5, with D hard to call. Trimming cost V 3 bases and J 4 bases, with 7 bases left between them. Germline CDR1 and CDR2: LGHDT and YNNKEL (reference sequence). The CDR3 spans 13 residues. The CDR3 spells CASSHLENQPQHF. The CDR3 DNA is TGTGCCAGCAGCCACTTGGAGAATCAGCCCCAGCATTTT.

This clone was seen once. The chain links TRBV6-4 to TRBJ2-3, with TRBD2 matching over 12 bases. J lost 4 bases, V lost 5 bases, and 4 bases had no gene match. CDR1 is MRHNA and CDR2 is SNTAGT in the germline V gene. The CDR3 has 15 residues. CDR3 coding DNA: TGTGCCAGCAGTTTGACTAGCGGGAGTGCAGATACGCAGTATTTT. Translating gives CASSLTSGSADTQYF.

This clone has just a few counts. The V and J genes are TRBV30 and TRBJ2-2; 10 positions agree with TRBD2. The germline CDR1 and CDR2 sequences are GTSNPN and SVGIG (reference sequence). The CDR3 loop spans 14 amino acids. With 8 bases clipped from V and 1 base from J, the junction kept 4 bases outside the gene matches. Written as DNA, the CDR3 is TGTGCCCGTCTAGCGGGGGAGAACACCGGGGAGCTGTTTTTT. As protein: CARLAGENTGELFF.

The chain employs TRBV4-1 and TRBJ2-7, with no clear D. The germline V and J ends were trimmed by 1 base and 6 bases, with 10 bases remaining between them. The V gene's germline CDR1 is MGHRA and CDR2 YSYEKL. CDR3 length: 13 amino acids. In DNA form, the CDR3 reads TGCGCCAGCAGCCAAGTTGCGGTCGGCGAGCAGTACTTC. It is translated as CASSQVAVGEQYF.

The chain joins TRBV5-6 to TRBJ1-2, with 9 bases aligning to TRBD1. The CDR3 extends over 13 amino acids. Germline V CDR1 and CDR2: SGHDT, YYEEEE. J was trimmed by 6 bases and V by 2 bases; bases with no gene match: 2. CDR3 coding DNA: TGTGCCAGCAGCTTCACAGGGGGCGATGGCTACACCTTC. Translating gives CASSFTGGDGYTF.

This clone appeared once. CDR3 in amino acids: CASSPGQGVYEQYF. CDR3 in DNA: TGCGCCAGCAGCCCGGGACAGGGGGTCTACGAGCAGTACTTC. The chain uses TRBV5-1 and TRBJ2-7; 11 positions agree with TRBD1. V lost 4 bases to trimming and J lost 3 bases; unmatched junction nucleotides: 3. Germline V lookup: CDR1 SGHRS, CDR2 YFSETQ. CDR3 length: 14 amino acids.

The J gene is TRBJ2-1, the V gene TRBV14; no clear D. Germline CDR1 and CDR2: SGHDN and FVKESK. The CDR3 is 13 residues long. Trimming took off 2 bases at V and 6 bases at J, with 8 bases between the two ends. CDR3 loop: CASSQLQANEQFF. The DNA for the CDR3 is TGTGCCAGCAGCCAATTGCAGGCCAATGAGCAGTTCTTC. Using reference TRBV14 and TRBJ2-1 for the parts outside the CDR3, the full variable domain is EAGVTQFPSHSVIEKGQTVTLRCDPISGHDNLYWYRRVMGKEIKFLLHFVKESKQDESGMPNNRFLAERTGGTYSTLKVQPAELEDSGVYFCASSQLQANEQFFGPGTRLTVL.

The chain couples TRBV11-2 to TRBJ1-4; no reliable D call. The germline V and J ends were trimmed by 10 bases and 7 bases, with 10 bases remaining between them. Germline V gene data show CDR1 as SGHAT and CDR2 as FQNNGV. The CDR3 spans 11 residues. The CDR3 region has the DNA TGTGCCACGGCGCGGGCTGAAAAACTGTTTTTT. Translating gives CATARAEKLFF.

The V and J genes are TRBV9 and TRBJ2-2, with 9 bases that match TRBD1. J gave up 0 bases and V 1 base, and 4 bases lay outside the gene matches. The length of the CDR3 is 17 residues. The germline gives CDR1 SGDLS, CDR2 YYNGEE. The DNA of the CDR3 is TGTGCCAGCAGCGTATTACAGGGGGCCCCGAACACCGGGGAGCTGTTTTTT. This sequence encodes CASSVLQGAPNTGELFF. Complete variable domain (other parts from reference TRBV9 and TRBJ2-2): DSGVTQTPKHLITATGQRVTLRCSPRSGDLSVYWYQQSLDQGLQFLIQYYNGEERAKGNILERFSAQQFPDLHSELNLSSLELGDSALYFCASSVLQGAPNTGELFFGEGSRLTVL.

The rearrangement uses TRBV6-5 and TRBJ2-5; possible D gene TRBD2, 6 bases. This CDR3 is 13 amino acids long. Germline-derived CDR1 and CDR2 are MNHEY and SVGAGI. V gave up 6 bases and J gave up 1 base, with 9 bases separating them. The CDR3 is CASRDYPQETQYF. The CDR3 region has the DNA TGTGCCAGCAGGGACTACCCCCAAGAGACCCAGTACTTC.

The genes are TRBV7-8 and TRBJ1-4; D is perhaps TRBD1 (6 bases). Trimming took off 4 bases at V and 8 bases at J, with 17 bases between the two ends. The CDR3 spans 15 residues. CDR1 and CDR2 from the germline V gene are SGHVS and FQNEAQ. The DNA for the CDR3 is TGTGCCAGCAGCTCGACAGGAAGTACGGTGGAAAAACTGTTTTTT. Encoded protein: CASSSTGSTVEKLFF. The entire variable domain, with the rest obtained from reference TRBV7-8 and TRBJ1-4, is as follows: GAGVSQSPRYKVAKRGQDVALRCDPISGHVSLFWYQQALGQGPEFLTYFQNEAQLDKSGLPSDRFFAERPEGSVSTLKIQRTQQEDSAVYLCASSSTGSTVEKLFFGSGTQLSVL.

The chain links TRBV7-8 to TRBJ1-2; D is possibly TRBD1 (5 bases). The CDR3 is 14 residues long. Trimming stripped 1 base from V and 3 bases from J, with 9 bases between. Germline-derived CDR1 and CDR2 are SGHVS and FQNEAQ. CDR3 amino acids: CASSLGAGYYGYTF. The CDR3 coding sequence is TGTGCCAGCAGCTTAGGGGCAGGGTACTATGGCTACACCTTC.

V gene TRBV7-9 combines with J gene TRBJ1-2, with TRBD1 as a possible D gene (5 bases). CDR1 is SEHNR and CDR2 is FQNEAQ in the germline V gene (reference sequence). The CDR3 contains 14 residues. V lost 5 bases, J lost 2 bases, and 12 bases lay in between. The chain's CDR3 is CASSLLGGNYGYTF. CDR3 bases: TGTGCCAGCAGCCTACTGGGGGGAAACTATGGCTACACCTTC.

The rearrangement joins TRBV12-3 or TRBV12-4 to TRBJ2-7, with D unresolved. V dropped 3 bases and J dropped 3 bases, with 9 bases sitting between them. CDR3 length: 13 residues. This CDR3 reads CASSLNSYYEQYF. The CDR3 DNA follows: TGTGCCAGCAGTTTGAACAGCTACTACGAGCAGTACTTC.

The rearrangement uses TRBV18 and TRBJ2-7; TRBD1 aligns across 7 bases. V lost 2 bases to trimming and J lost 4 bases; unmatched junction nucleotides: 5. Per germline, CDR1 KGHSH and CDR2 LQKENI. The CDR3 runs to 14 residues. CDR3 loop: CASSPERGLYEQYF. CDR3 coding DNA: TGTGCCAGCTCACCAGAAAGGGGGCTGTACGAGCAGTACTTC. The variable domain in full, with the rest retrieved from reference TRBV18 and TRBJ2-7, is NAGVMQNPRHLVRRRGQEARLRCSPMKGHSHVYWYRQLPEEGLKFMVYLQKENIIDESGMPKERFSAEFPKEGPSILRIQQVVRGDSAAYFCASSPERGLYEQYFGPGTRLTVT.

The rearrangement links TRBV2 to TRBJ1-5, with D possibly being TRBD1 (6 bases). Germline V gene sequence: CDR1 SNHLY, CDR2 FYNNEI. CDR3 length: 15 residues. The germline V and J ends were trimmed by 4 bases and 0 bases, with 10 bases remaining between them. CDR3 amino acids: CASSASGDSNQPQHF. CDR3 nucleotide sequence: TGTGCCAGCAGTGCCTCAGGGGATAGCAATCAGCCCCAGCATTTT.

The CDR3 sequence: CSVDGLATGTDTQYF. CDR3 DNA sequence: TGCAGCGTTGATGGGTTAGCGACAGGTACAGATACGCAGTATTTT. V and J are TRBV29-1 and TRBJ2-3; possible D gene TRBD1, 6 bases. CDR3 size: 15 residues. Germline V CDR1 and CDR2: SQVTM, ANQGSEA. Trimming took off 3 bases at V and 3 bases at J, with 16 bases between the two ends.

The V and J genes are TRBV6-1 and TRBJ1-4, with D maybe TRBD1 (5 bases). The CDR3 contains 18 residues. V was shortened by 0 bases and J by 2 bases, with 16 bases between the two germline ends. Germline values: CDR1 MNHNS, CDR2 SASEGT. The CDR3: CASSEATTGTATNEKLFF. CDR3 nucleotide sequence: TGTGCCAGCAGTGAAGCAACGACCGGGACTGCTACTAATGAAAAACTGTTTTTT.

This chain connects TRBV11-2 to TRBJ2-2; D unresolved. In germline, CDR1 is SGHAT, CDR2 FQNNGV. This CDR3 is 16 amino acids long. Deletions cut 4 bases from V and 0 bases from J, with 12 bases between. In nucleotides, the CDR3 is TGTGCCAGCAGCTCTTTATCGGGTCCGAACACCGGGGAGCTGTTTTTT. This sequence encodes CASSSLSGPNTGELFF.

This clone was recorded a few times. The CDR3 bases are TGCGCCAGCAGCTTACTAGCGGGAGCCGAGTACGAGCAGTACTTC. Amino acids: CASSLLAGAEYEQYF. The J gene is TRBJ2-7, the V gene TRBV5-1; 11 positions match TRBD2. CDR3 length: 15 residues. Germline assignment: CDR1 SGHRS and CDR2 YFSETQ. The V and J ends lost 2 bases and 4 bases, in that order; junction bases with no gene match: 5.

The chain is built from TRBV3-1 (or the pseudogene TRBV3-2) and TRBJ1-1, with a tentative D call TRBD1 (5 bases). Germline V gene sequence: CDR1 LGHDT, CDR2 YNNKEL (reference sequence). This CDR3 is 13 amino acids long. Trimming removed 6 bases at V and 5 bases at J, with 13 bases between. The CDR3 DNA follows: TGTGCCAGCAGTCAGGCAGGGTGGACTGAAGCTTTCTTT. Protein sequence: CASSQAGWTEAFF.

V gene TRBV6-6 combines with J gene TRBJ2-2; 9 nucleotides agree with TRBD1. The CDR3 has 15 residues. The J segment lost 1 base and the V segment lost 5 bases, leaving 2 bases of the junction unmatched. Germline CDR1 is MNHNY and CDR2 is SVGAGI (reference sequence). The CDR3 DNA reads as TGTGCCAGCAGTAAGGGACAGGGGAACACCGGGGAGCTGTTTTTT. Amino acids: CASSKGQGNTGELFF.

This clone was detected a few times. The rearrangement joins TRBV25-1 to TRBJ1-2; D might be TRBD1 (5 bases). Trimming shortened V by 4 bases and J by 4 bases, and 13 bases separated the two germline ends. Germline values: CDR1 MGHDK, CDR2 SYGVNS. The CDR3 is made up of 14 amino acids. CDR3: CASSANRDSYGYTF. The CDR3 bases are TGTGCCAGCAGTGCAAACCGGGACTCCTATGGCTACACCTTC.